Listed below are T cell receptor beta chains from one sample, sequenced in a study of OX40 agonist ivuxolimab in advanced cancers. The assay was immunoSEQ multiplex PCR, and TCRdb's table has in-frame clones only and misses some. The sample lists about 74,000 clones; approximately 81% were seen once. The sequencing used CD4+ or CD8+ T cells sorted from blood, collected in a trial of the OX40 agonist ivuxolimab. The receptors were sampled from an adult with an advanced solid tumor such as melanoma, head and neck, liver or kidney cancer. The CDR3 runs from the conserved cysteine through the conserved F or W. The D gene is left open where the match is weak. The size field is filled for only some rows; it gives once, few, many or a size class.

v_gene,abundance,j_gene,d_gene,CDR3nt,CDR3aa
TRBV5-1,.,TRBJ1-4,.,TGCGCCAGCAGCATACCGGGGCAAGAAGAAAAACTGTTTTTT,CASSIPGQEEKLFF
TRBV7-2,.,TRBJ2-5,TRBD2,TGTGCCAGCAGCGCCGGACTAGCGGGAGTTGGGGAGACCCAGTACTTC,CASSAGLAGVGETQYF
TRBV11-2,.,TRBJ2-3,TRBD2,TGTGCCAGCAGCCCCCGGACTAGCGGGGGGTACGGCACAGATACGCAGTATTTT,CASSPRTSGGYGTDTQYF
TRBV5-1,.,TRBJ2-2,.,TGCGCCAGCTATATCCAGGGCGGGACGAACACCGGGGAGCTGTTTTTT,CASYIQGGTNTGELFF
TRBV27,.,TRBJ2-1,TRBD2,TGTGCCAGCAGTTTATGGACTAGCGGGGTGACCTACAATGAGCAGTTCTTC,CASSLWTSGVTYNEQFF
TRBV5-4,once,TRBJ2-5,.,TGTGCCAGCAGCGGTGTTGTAGCGGAGACCCAGTACTTC,CASSGVVAETQYF
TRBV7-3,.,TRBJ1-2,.,TGTGCCAGCAGCTTAAACAACTATGGCTACACCTTC,CASSLNNYGYTF
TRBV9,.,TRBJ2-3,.,TGTGCCAGCAGCGTAGACCGGTTCACAGATACGCAGTATTTT,CASSVDRFTDTQYF
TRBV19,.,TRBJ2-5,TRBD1,TGTGCCAGTAGTACTCCAACAGGGGCGTGGGAGACCCAGTACTTC,CASSTPTGAWETQYF
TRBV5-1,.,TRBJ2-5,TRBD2,TGCGCCAGCAGCTTGGCGGCTAGCGGGAAAGAGACCCAGTACTTC,CASSLAASGKETQYF
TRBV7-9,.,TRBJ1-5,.,TGTGCCAGCAGCTTAGGGGGGTATAGCAATCAGCCCCAGCATTTT,CASSLGGYSNQPQHF
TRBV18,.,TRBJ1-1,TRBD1,TGTGCCAGCTCGACCGGGACAGCCATGAACACTGAAGCTTTCTTT,CASSTGTAMNTEAFF
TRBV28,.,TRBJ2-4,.,TGTGCCAGCAGTTTATTAAGAGACATTCAGTACTTC,CASSLLRDIQYF
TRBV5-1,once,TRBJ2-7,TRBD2,TGCGCCAGCAGCGCGGGGGGCGGTTACGAGCAGTACTTC,CASSAGGGYEQYF
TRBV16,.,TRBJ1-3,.,TGTGCCAGCAGCGCATATGGGGCCCCTGGAAACACCATATATTTT,CASSAYGAPGNTIYF
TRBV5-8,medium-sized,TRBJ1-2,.,TGTGCCAGCAGCGATTACTCACCAGGAGGTTATGGCTACACCTTC,CASSDYSPGGYGYTF
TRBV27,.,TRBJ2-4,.,TGTGCCAGCAGTAAATCCGGGCTCGGGGGCATTCAGTACTTC,CASSKSGLGGIQYF
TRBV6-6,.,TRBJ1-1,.,TGTGCCAGCACGGGGGGTACTGAAGCTTTCTTT,CASTGGTEAFF
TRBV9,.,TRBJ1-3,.,TGTGCCAGCAGCTCTCCCCGGGACTTTCGAAACACCATATATTTT,CASSSPRDFRNTIYF
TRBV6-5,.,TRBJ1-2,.,TGTGCCAGCAGACAATCCAGGGCTGGCTACACCTTC,CASRQSRAGYTF
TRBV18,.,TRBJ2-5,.,TGTGCCAGCTCACCACCCGGGGCCGGACAAGAGACCCAGTACTTC,CASSPPGAGQETQYF
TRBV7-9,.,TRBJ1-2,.,TGTGCCAGCAGCCCAGCAGGCGGGTACGGCTACACCTTC,CASSPAGGYGYTF
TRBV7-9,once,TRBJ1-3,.,TGTGCCAGCAGCCCTGACGGGTCTGGAAACACCATATATTTT,CASSPDGSGNTIYF
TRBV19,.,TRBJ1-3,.,TGTGCCAGTAGGAGGGGACACGGCTCTGGAAACACCATATATTTT,CASRRGHGSGNTIYF
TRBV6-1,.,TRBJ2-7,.,TGTGCCAGCAGTATTTCGTCCTACGAGCAGTACTTC,CASSISSYEQYF
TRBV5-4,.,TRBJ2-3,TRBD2,TGTGCCAGCAGCTTACCCGGGACTAACACAGATACGCAGTATTTT,CASSLPGTNTDTQYF
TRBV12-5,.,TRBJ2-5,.,TGTGCTAGTGGTTTGGGCCATGGAGGGGAGACCCAGTACTTC,CASGLGHGGETQYF
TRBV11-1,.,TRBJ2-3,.,TGTGCCAGCAGCCGCGAACCGAGCACAGATACGCAGTATTTT,CASSREPSTDTQYF
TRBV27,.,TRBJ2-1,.,TGTGCCAGCAGTTTCCGGGCGCCCCGCCCATACAATGAGCAGTTCTTC,CASSFRAPRPYNEQFF
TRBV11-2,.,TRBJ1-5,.,TGTGCCAGCAGTTTGGACAGAGGGTTCGGGCAGCCCCAGCATTTT,CASSLDRGFGQPQHF
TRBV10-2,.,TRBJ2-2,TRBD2,TGCGCCAGCACGCTAGCGGGACCCGGCACCGGGGAGCTGTTTTTT,CASTLAGPGTGELFF
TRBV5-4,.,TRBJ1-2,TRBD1,TGTGCCAGCAGCTTGTCAGGGGGCTCTTTCTATGGCTACACCTTC,CASSLSGGSFYGYTF
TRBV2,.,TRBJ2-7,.,TGTGCCAGCAGTGCAGAGGGCTACGAGCAGTACTTC,CASSAEGYEQYF
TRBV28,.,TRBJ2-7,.,TGTGCCAGCAGGAAGAGGGATCCGTCCTACGAGCAGTACTTC,CASRKRDPSYEQYF
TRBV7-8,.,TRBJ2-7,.,TGTGCCAGCAGCCTCCATACGGCGACAGGTACAGTCTACGAGCAGTACTTC,CASSLHTATGTVYEQYF
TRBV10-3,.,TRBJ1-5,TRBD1,TGTGCCATCAGTGAGGGACAGGGGGGTGCCGGTCAGCCCCAGCATTTT,CAISEGQGGAGQPQHF
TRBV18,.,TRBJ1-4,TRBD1,TGTGCCAGCTCGCGACAGGGGGGAGAAAAACTGTTTTTT,CASSRQGGEKLFF
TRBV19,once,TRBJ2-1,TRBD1,TGTGCCAGTAGTAGGGGGACAGGGGGCAATGAGCAGTTCTTC,CASSRGTGGNEQFF
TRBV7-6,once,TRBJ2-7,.,TGTGCCAGCAGCCTACAGGGACCCCCCTACGAGCAGTACTTC,CASSLQGPPYEQYF
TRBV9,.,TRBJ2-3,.,TGTGCCAGCAGCGTAGCCCCGGGGCCCTTGCAGTATTTT,CASSVAPGPLQYF
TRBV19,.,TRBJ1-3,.,TGTGCCAGTAGTATGAACGGTCTGAGCTCTGGAAACACCATATATTTT,CASSMNGLSSGNTIYF
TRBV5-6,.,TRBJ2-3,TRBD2,TGTGCCAGCACCCGTAAGACTAGCGGGAGATATTATACGCAGTATTTT,CASTRKTSGRYYTQYF
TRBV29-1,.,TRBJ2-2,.,TGCATTGGGCGGGAGAACACCGGGGAGCTGTTTTTT,CIGRENTGELFF
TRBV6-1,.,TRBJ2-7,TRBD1,TGTGCCAGCAGGGACATGCAGGGGGCGGTCTACGAGCAGTACTTC,CASRDMQGAVYEQYF
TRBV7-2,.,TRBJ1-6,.,TGTGCCAGCACCTCAGGGTTCGGGGCAAATAATTCACCCCTCCACTTT,CASTSGFGANNSPLHF
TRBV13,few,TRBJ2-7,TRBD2,TGTGCCAGCAGCCAGCCGAGAGCTAGCGGGGTCTCCTACGAGCAGTACTTC,CASSQPRASGVSYEQYF
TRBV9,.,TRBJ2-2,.,TGTGCCAGCACTAGGACGGCCCTTGCCGGGGAGCTGTTTTTT,CASTRTALAGELFF
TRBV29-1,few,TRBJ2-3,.,TGCAGCGTGGGGTCGACACGACAAGGCACAGATACGCAGTATTTT,CSVGSTRQGTDTQYF
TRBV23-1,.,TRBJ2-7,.,TGCGCCAGCAGTTACAGGAGTGCCTCCTACGAGCAGTACTTC,CASSYRSASYEQYF
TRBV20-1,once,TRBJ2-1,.,TGCAGTGCTAGACTAGTCAATGAGCAGTTCTTC,CSARLVNEQFF
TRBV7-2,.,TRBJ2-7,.,TGTGCCAGCAGCTCGCAGGTTTCCGGGATAGGTTACGAGCAGTACTTC,CASSSQVSGIGYEQYF
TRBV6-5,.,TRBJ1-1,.,TGTGCCAGCAGTTCCCGCGGCCCAAACACTGAAGCTTTCTTT,CASSSRGPNTEAFF
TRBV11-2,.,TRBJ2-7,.,TGTGCCAGCAGCTTACGGGGTCCCTACGAGCAGTACTTC,CASSLRGPYEQYF
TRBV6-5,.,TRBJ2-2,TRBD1,TGTGCCAGCAGTTCCGGGACAGGGTTCGGCACCGGGGAGCTGTTTTTT,CASSSGTGFGTGELFF
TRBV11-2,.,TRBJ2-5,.,TGTGCCAGCAGCCAGAGGGGGGGAGGGGAGACCCAGTACTTC,CASSQRGGGETQYF
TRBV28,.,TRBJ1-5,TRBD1,TGTGCCAGCAGCCGGGACAGAAATCAGCCCCAGCATTTT,CASSRDRNQPQHF
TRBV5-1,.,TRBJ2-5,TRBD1,TGCGCCAGCAGCGATTACAGGGGCCAAGAGACCCAGTACTTC,CASSDYRGQETQYF
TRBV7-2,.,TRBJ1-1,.,TGTGCCAGCAGCTTAGATCGTGTAGGGATAAACACTGAAGCTTTCTTT,CASSLDRVGINTEAFF
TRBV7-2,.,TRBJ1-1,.,TGTGCCAGCAGCTCGACAGGGAACACTGAAGCTTTCTTT,CASSSTGNTEAFF